These 17 T cell receptor beta chains originate from one sample sequenced in a study of cytomegalovirus exposure and HLA in healthy donors. The PCR made use of 60 Vbeta and 13 Jbeta primers. Using immunoSEQ multiplex PCR, the repertoire was profiled, and TCRdb retains in-frame clones only, with some absent. The sample yields 100,000 to 150,000 clones, over 60% seen once. Material: PBMCs. The receptors shown here come from a woman between 40 and 50 years old in good health and CMV-seropositive.

The V call is TRBV5-4, the J call TRBJ1-1; 11 bases align to TRBD1. The CDR3 loop spans 17 amino acids. Looked up from germline, CDR1 is SGHNT and CDR2 is YYREEE (reference sequence). The ends lost 4 bases at V and 0 bases at J; junction bases unmatched: 8. The CDR3 DNA reads as TGTGCCAGCAGCAAAGGGACAGGGGGTATCATGAACACTGAAGCTTTCTTT. Amino acid sequence: CASSKGTGGIMNTEAFF.

The chain carries TRBV19 and TRBJ2-7; D may be TRBD1 (6 bases). The ends were cut back, 2 bases at V and 4 bases at J, with 15 bases in the middle. The CDR3 totals 15 residues. Per the germline V gene, CDR1 is LNHDA and CDR2 is SQIVND (reference sequence). CDR3 loop: CASSISSEGVYEQYF. The CDR3 DNA follows: TGTGCCAGTAGTATATCCTCCGAGGGGGTTTACGAGCAGTACTTC.

The chain recombines TRBV7-9 with TRBJ2-7; weak D call: TRBD1 (5 bases). Deletions cut 1 base from V and 10 bases from J, with 8 bases between. Looked up from germline, CDR1 is SEHNR and CDR2 is FQNEAQ (reference sequence). The CDR3 spans 11 residues. CDR3 nucleotides: TGTGCCAGCAGCTTAGAGGGGTCCCAGTACTTC. It specifies CASSLEGSQYF.

V usage is TRBV7-9 and J usage is TRBJ2-1, with 14 bases fitting TRBD2. CDR1 and CDR2 (germline): SEHNR, FQNEAQ (reference sequence). The J segment lost 9 bases and the V segment lost 5 bases, leaving 12 bases of the junction unmatched. The CDR3 totals 17 residues. CDR3 bases: TGTGCCAGCAGCCCACAGACTAGCGGGGGGGCCAGGGGTGAGCAGTTCTTC. It encodes CASSPQTSGGARGEQFF.

V gene TRBV6-5 combines with J gene TRBJ2-7; no reliable D call. Per the germline V gene, CDR1 is MNHEY and CDR2 is SVGAGI. The V end was cut by 6 bases, the J end by 2 bases, with 14 bases between. The CDR3 sequence is 14 residues long. CDR3 nucleotides: TGTGCCAGCAGCTACGCCCCCTCTACCTACGAGCAGTACTTC. Protein sequence: CASSYAPSTYEQYF.

This clone was observed once. The chain joins TRBV11-1 to TRBJ1-2; D is unresolved. The CDR3 length is 13 residues. Trimming took off 6 bases at V and 3 bases at J, with 11 bases between the two ends. CDR1 and CDR2 (germline): SGHAT, FQDESV (reference sequence). CDR3 residues: CASSHREDYGYTF. The CDR3 DNA is TGTGCCAGCAGTCACCGGGAAGACTATGGCTACACCTTC.

The gene calls are TRBV5-1 and TRBJ1-1; D is unresolved. This CDR3 has 12 residues. V dropped 2 bases and J dropped 3 bases, with 5 bases sitting between them. Germline CDR1 is SGHRS and CDR2 is YFSETQ. CDR3 residues: CASSFGDTEAFF. CDR3 nucleotides: TGCGCCAGCAGCTTCGGAGACACTGAAGCTTTCTTT.

The chain employs TRBV18 and TRBJ2-1, with a tentative D call TRBD2 (5 bases). CDR3 length: 17 amino acids. Germline V CDR1 and CDR2: KGHSH, LQKENI. V was trimmed by 1 base and J by 0 bases, leaving 13 bases between them. The CDR3 region has the DNA TGTGCCAGCTCACCACTTGACTACCTGGGCTCCTACAATGAGCAGTTCTTC. It is translated as CASSPLDYLGSYNEQFF.

V is TRBV6-6 and J is TRBJ2-7, with a tentative D call TRBD2 (6 bases). The V end lost 1 base, the J end lost 3 bases, and 10 bases lay between the germline ends. Germline CDR1 and CDR2: MNHNY and SVGAGI (reference sequence). CDR3 length: 14 residues. The CDR3 here is CASSYLGTHYEQYF. CDR3 DNA: TGTGCCAGCAGTTACTTAGGGACTCACTACGAGCAGTACTTC.

The chain has TRBV27 and TRBJ1-2, with TRBD1 identical over 8 bases. With 4 bases clipped from V and 8 bases from J, the junction kept 9 bases outside the gene matches. Germline-derived CDR1 and CDR2 are MNHEY and SMNVEV (reference sequence). This CDR3 is built from 14 residues. For the CDR3, the DNA is TGTGCCAGCAGTTCTTGGACAGGGTCCTGGGGCTACACCTTC. Its protein is CASSSWTGSWGYTF.

CDR3 coding DNA: TGTGCCAGCAGCTTACTTCAGGGGTTTAGGACCGGGGAGCTGTTTTTT. Encoded protein: CASSLLQGFRTGELFF. The genes are TRBV7-9 and TRBJ2-2; tentative D call: TRBD1 (6 bases). This CDR3 has 16 residues. CDR1 and CDR2 from the germline V gene are SEHNR and FQNEAQ (reference sequence). With 2 bases removed from V and 5 bases from J, the gap between germline ends came to 15 bases.

This chain connects TRBV7-8 to TRBJ2-2; D possibly corresponds to TRBD2 (6 bases). This CDR3 comprises 16 residues. Trimming left V 1 base short and J 4 bases short, with 13 bases between. Germline V gene data show CDR1 as SGHVS and CDR2 as FQNEAQ. The CDR3 DNA sequence: TGTGCCAGCAGCTTAGTGGGGGGAACCCTCACCGGGGAGCTGTTTTTT. This gives the protein CASSLVGGTLTGELFF.

J is TRBJ2-3 and V is TRBV2, with 7 bases identical to TRBD1. V dropped 5 bases and J dropped 3; count of bases not matched to a gene: 5. Germline values: CDR1 SNHLY, CDR2 FYNNEI. This CDR3 contains 14 residues. Here the CDR3 DNA reads TGTGCCAGCAGTTGGACAGGAACGACAGATACGCAGTATTTT. It yields the protein CASSWTGTTDTQYF.

The chain employs TRBV5-4 and TRBJ1-1, with D possibly TRBD1 on 5 matching bases. CDR3 length: 14 residues. Trimming pared 4 bases from V and 1 base from J, leaving 11 bases between. The V gene's germline CDR1 is SGHNT and CDR2 YYREEE (reference sequence). The CDR3 DNA is TGTGCCAGCAGCCCCTCGGGGGGGAACACTGAAGCTTTCTTT. It codes for CASSPSGGNTEAFF.

The gene calls are TRBV4-2 and TRBJ2-5; D is unclear. The CDR3 totals 13 residues. With 1 base removed from V and 5 bases from J, the gap between germline ends came to 8 bases. The V gene's germline CDR1 is LGHNA and CDR2 YNFKEQ. Here the CDR3 DNA reads TGTGCCAGCAGCCAAGCCAACAGCGAGACCCAGTACTTC. It encodes CASSQANSETQYF.

The chain recombines TRBV2 with TRBJ2-3; the D gene is possibly TRBD1 (6 bases). Germline lookup yields CDR1 SNHLY and CDR2 FYNNEI. The CDR3 length is 14 residues. The V gene lost 6 bases and the J gene lost 1 base, with 11 bases spanning the gap. CDR3 DNA sequence: TGTGCCAGCAGCCCTACAGGGCGCACAGATACGCAGTATTTT. Protein product: CASSPTGRTDTQYF.

This chain connects TRBV7-3 to TRBJ2-7; D may be TRBD2 (5 bases). The CDR3 runs 13 residues. Trimming removed 4 bases from V and 5 bases from J, with 12 bases in between. In germline, CDR1 is SGHTA, CDR2 FQGTGA. CDR3 protein: CASSSTRAHEQYF. In DNA, the CDR3 is TGTGCCAGCAGCTCTACTAGGGCGCACGAGCAGTACTTC.